A selection of T cell receptor beta chains follows, all from one sample in a study of identical twins. TCRdb used MiXCR to reprocess the 5' RACE reads, holding one entry per CDR3 protein. The table lists a few hundred thousand distinct CDR3 sequences, 13% to 15% of them singletons. The same data also contributed to another study, on yellow fever vaccine responses in identical twins.

Sequencing was carried out using CD4+ T cells sorted from blood. These receptors all stem from a woman younger than 35 in good health. Each CDR3 is given with its conserved first and last residue. The D gene is left open where the match is weak. The size field is filled for only some rows; it gives once, few, many or a size class.

V gene: TRBV20-1; D gene: TRBD2; clone size: NA; J gene: TRBJ2-7; CDR3 protein: CSARDRLTSGEAYEQYF; CDR3 DNA: TGCAGTGCTAGAGATCGGTTAACTAGCGGGGAAGCCTACGAGCAGTACTTC
V gene: TRBV24-1; D gene: NA; clone size: few; J gene: TRBJ2-1; CDR3 protein: CATLCGGPFF; CDR3 DNA: TGTGCCACCCTATGTGGGGGACCGTTTTTC
V gene: TRBV15; D gene: NA; clone size: NA; J gene: TRBJ2-1; CDR3 protein: CATSRERGAPSSYNEQFF; CDR3 DNA: TGTGCCACCAGCAGAGAGAGAGGAGCGCCAAGCTCCTACAATGAGCAGTTCTTC
V gene: TRBV5-1; D gene: NA; clone size: many; J gene: TRBJ2-3; CDR3 protein: CASSLGLSSTDTQYF; CDR3 DNA: TGCGCCAGCAGCTTAGGACTGTCTAGCACAGATACGCAGTATTTT
V gene: TRBV20-1; D gene: TRBD1; clone size: few; J gene: TRBJ1-4; CDR3 protein: CSARDYRGPQGNEKLFF; CDR3 DNA: TGCAGTGCTAGAGATTACAGGGGGCCCCAGGGCAATGAAAAACTGTTTTTT
V gene: TRBV29-1; D gene: TRBD2; clone size: NA; J gene: TRBJ2-5; CDR3 protein: CSVEHGGVETQYF; CDR3 DNA: TGCAGCGTTGAGCACGGGGGGGTGGAGACCCAGTACTTC
V gene: TRBV5-6; D gene: TRBD1; clone size: few; J gene: TRBJ2-1; CDR3 protein: CASSPGTGIGHEQFF; CDR3 DNA: TGTGCCAGCAGCCCCGGGACAGGGATCGGGCATGAGCAGTTCTTC
V gene: TRBV2; D gene: NA; clone size: NA; J gene: TRBJ2-7; CDR3 protein: CASSEARQGLYEQYF; CDR3 DNA: TGTGCCAGCAGTGAAGCGCGGCAGGGGCTCTACGAGCAGTACTTC
V gene: TRBV20-1; D gene: TRBD2; clone size: few; J gene: TRBJ2-7; CDR3 protein: CSATPPSRGGQLLEQYF; CDR3 DNA: TGCAGTGCAACCCCCCCCAGTCGCGGGGGGCAACTACTCGAGCAGTACTTC
V gene: TRBV6-2/TRBV6-3; D gene: NA; clone size: once; J gene: TRBJ2-7; CDR3 protein: CASQPGTSSYEQYF; CDR3 DNA: TGTGCCAGCCAACCAGGGACAAGCTCCTACGAGCAGTACTTC
V gene: TRBV2; D gene: NA; clone size: few; J gene: TRBJ2-7; CDR3 protein: CASSRTTRSSYEQYF; CDR3 DNA: TGTGCCAGCAGCCGGACTACAAGATCATCCTACGAGCAGTACTTC
V gene: TRBV25-1; D gene: NA; clone size: NA; J gene: TRBJ2-3; CDR3 protein: CASSEYMVTDTQYF; CDR3 DNA: TGTGCCAGCAGTGAATATATGGTCACCGATACGCAGTATTTT
V gene: TRBV5-1; D gene: TRBD2; clone size: many; J gene: TRBJ2-5; CDR3 protein: CASSLVSAGQETQYF; CDR3 DNA: TGCGCCAGCAGCTTGGTATCAGCGGGACAAGAGACCCAGTACTTC
V gene: TRBV7-3; D gene: NA; clone size: few; J gene: TRBJ2-2; CDR3 protein: CASSPPGVPGQSELFF; CDR3 DNA: TGTGCCAGCAGCCCACCGGGGGTCCCGGGTCAATCCGAGCTGTTTTTT
V gene: TRBV7-2; D gene: NA; clone size: few; J gene: TRBJ2-5; CDR3 protein: CASSPVQTQYF; CDR3 DNA: TGTGCCAGCAGCCCTGTCCAGACCCAGTACTTC
V gene: TRBV21-1; D gene: NA; clone size: few; J gene: TRBJ2-1; CDR3 protein: CASTQRQGHNEQFF; CDR3 DNA: TGTGCCAGCACTCAAAGGCAAGGTCACAATGAGCAGTTCTTC
V gene: TRBV20-1; D gene: NA; clone size: many; J gene: TRBJ1-5; CDR3 protein: CSARTAGQPQHF; CDR3 DNA: TGCAGTGCTAGAACGGCTGGTCAGCCCCAGCATTTT
V gene: TRBV5-1; D gene: TRBD2; clone size: NA; J gene: TRBJ2-1; CDR3 protein: CASSLKASGGRGGEQFF; CDR3 DNA: TGCGCCAGCAGCTTGAAGGCTAGCGGGGGCCGCGGGGGTGAGCAGTTCTTC
V gene: TRBV7-6; D gene: NA; clone size: NA; J gene: TRBJ2-2; CDR3 protein: CASSLVWRTGELFF; CDR3 DNA: TGTGCCAGCAGCTTAGTGTGGCGGACCGGGGAGCTGTTTTTT
V gene: TRBV7-2; D gene: TRBD1; clone size: once; J gene: TRBJ2-5; CDR3 protein: CASSLRGRRQETQYF; CDR3 DNA: TGTGCCAGCAGCCTAAGGGGGCGTCGGCAAGAGACCCAGTACTTC
V gene: TRBV27; D gene: NA; clone size: NA; J gene: TRBJ1-4; CDR3 protein: CASSLLSGGYRATNEKLFF; CDR3 DNA: TGTGCCAGCAGTTTACTTTCCGGCGGCTACCGTGCAACTAATGAAAAACTGTTTTTT
V gene: TRBV4-3; D gene: NA; clone size: NA; J gene: TRBJ2-2; CDR3 protein: CASSLKNVGRGSGELFF; CDR3 DNA: TGCGCCAGCAGCCTTAAAAACGTGGGGAGAGGATCCGGGGAGCTGTTTTTT
V gene: TRBV20-1; D gene: TRBD2; clone size: few; J gene: TRBJ2-1; CDR3 protein: CSAKGLAGGSGGEQFF; CDR3 DNA: TGCAGTGCTAAAGGCCTAGCGGGAGGCTCCGGGGGTGAGCAGTTCTTC
V gene: TRBV2; D gene: TRBD1; clone size: NA; J gene: TRBJ2-7; CDR3 protein: CASTLQGQGSEQYF; CDR3 DNA: TGTGCCAGCACCCTCCAGGGACAGGGTAGCGAGCAGTACTTC
V gene: TRBV7-9; D gene: NA; clone size: few; J gene: TRBJ1-5; CDR3 protein: CASSLKFREGGGHQPQHF; CDR3 DNA: TGTGCCAGCAGCTTAAAGTTTCGTGAGGGTGGGGGACATCAGCCCCAGCATTTT
V gene: TRBV6-5; D gene: NA; clone size: many; J gene: TRBJ1-5; CDR3 protein: CASRLGQSSQPQHF; CDR3 DNA: TGTGCCAGCAGACTCGGACAGAGCAGTCAGCCCCAGCATTTT
V gene: TRBV6-2/TRBV6-3; D gene: TRBD1; clone size: NA; J gene: TRBJ2-1; CDR3 protein: CASSLRPGTANFNEQFF; CDR3 DNA: TGTGCCAGCAGTCTACGACCCGGGACAGCGAATTTCAATGAGCAGTTCTTC
V gene: TRBV18; D gene: NA; clone size: few; J gene: TRBJ2-5; CDR3 protein: CASSPPHSQETQYF; CDR3 DNA: TGTGCCAGCTCACCACCTCACAGTCAAGAGACCCAGTACTTC
V gene: TRBV19; D gene: NA; clone size: few; J gene: TRBJ2-5; CDR3 protein: CASASEPGETQYF; CDR3 DNA: TGTGCCAGTGCATCGGAGCCGGGAGAGACCCAGTACTTC
V gene: TRBV7-3; D gene: TRBD1; clone size: NA; J gene: TRBJ2-2; CDR3 protein: CASSFQGALDTGELFF; CDR3 DNA: TGTGCCAGCAGCTTCCAGGGGGCGCTGGACACCGGGGAGCTGTTTTTT
V gene: TRBV10-3; D gene: NA; clone size: few; J gene: TRBJ2-1; CDR3 protein: CAISKVRYNEQFF; CDR3 DNA: TGTGCCATCAGCAAGGTCCGGTACAATGAGCAGTTCTTC
V gene: TRBV3-1; D gene: NA; clone size: many; J gene: TRBJ2-2; CDR3 protein: CASSQEVRRSGELFF; CDR3 DNA: TGTGCCAGCAGCCAAGAGGTTAGACGAAGTGGGGAGCTGTTTTTT
V gene: TRBV2; D gene: TRBD1; clone size: few; J gene: TRBJ2-7; CDR3 protein: CASSERLQGANTYEQYF; CDR3 DNA: TGTGCCAGCAGTGAGCGCCTACAGGGGGCCAATACCTACGAGCAGTACTTC
V gene: TRBV9; D gene: NA; clone size: NA; J gene: TRBJ2-7; CDR3 protein: CASSVATPGIGAVRSYEQYF; CDR3 DNA: TGTGCCAGCAGCGTAGCTACGCCAGGGATAGGGGCGGTTCGCTCCTACGAGCAGTACTTC
V gene: TRBV7-7; D gene: NA; clone size: many; J gene: TRBJ2-5; CDR3 protein: CASSLAGTGKETQYF; CDR3 DNA: TGTGCTAGCAGCTTAGCGGGGACAGGGAAAGAGACCCAGTACTTC
V gene: TRBV24-1; D gene: TRBD2; clone size: NA; J gene: TRBJ2-3; CDR3 protein: CATSDPSGGVIDTQYF; CDR3 DNA: TGTGCCACCAGTGATCCAAGCGGGGGGGTGATAGATACGCAGTATTTT
V gene: TRBV4-3; D gene: NA; clone size: NA; J gene: TRBJ1-6; CDR3 protein: CASSHHNSPLHF; CDR3 DNA: TGCGCCAGCAGCCATCATAATTCACCCCTCCACTTT
V gene: TRBV5-1; D gene: NA; clone size: few; J gene: TRBJ2-5; CDR3 protein: CASSFSLASKAETQYF; CDR3 DNA: TGCGCCAGCAGCTTTTCTCTAGCTTCGAAGGCGGAGACCCAGTACTTC
V gene: TRBV10-3; D gene: TRBD2; clone size: few; J gene: TRBJ2-3; CDR3 protein: CAISEGRAAGGDTDTQYF; CDR3 DNA: TGTGCCATCAGTGAAGGAAGGGCGGCGGGGGGGGACACAGATACGCAGTATTTT
V gene: TRBV6-5; D gene: TRBD1; clone size: many; J gene: TRBJ1-6; CDR3 protein: CASRYLGTGLSALHF; CDR3 DNA: TGTGCCAGCAGATATCTAGGGACAGGTTTGTCAGCCCTCCACTTT
V gene: TRBV6-1; D gene: NA; clone size: NA; J gene: TRBJ2-3; CDR3 protein: CASRDISNTQYF; CDR3 DNA: TGTGCCAGCAGGGACATTTCCAATACGCAGTATTTT
V gene: TRBV5-1; D gene: NA; clone size: few; J gene: TRBJ2-7; CDR3 protein: CASSLGDREGEQYF; CDR3 DNA: TGCGCCAGCAGCTTGGGTGACAGGGAGGGCGAGCAGTACTTC
V gene: TRBV12-3/TRBV12-4; D gene: TRBD2; clone size: NA; J gene: TRBJ2-1; CDR3 protein: CASSPLAGGNEQFF; CDR3 DNA: TGTGCCAGCAGTCCCCTAGCGGGAGGCAATGAGCAGTTCTTC
V gene: TRBV30; D gene: NA; clone size: few; J gene: TRBJ2-1; CDR3 protein: CAWSTLNEQFF; CDR3 DNA: TGTGCCTGGAGTACTCTCAATGAGCAGTTCTTC
V gene: TRBV5-1; D gene: NA; clone size: NA; J gene: TRBJ1-1; CDR3 protein: CASSLGSGMTEAFF; CDR3 DNA: TGCGCCAGCAGCTTGGGATCAGGGATGACTGAAGCTTTCTTT
V gene: TRBV5-1; D gene: NA; clone size: NA; J gene: TRBJ2-3; CDR3 protein: CASSLTPLSTDTQYF; CDR3 DNA: TGCGCCAGCAGCTTAACCCCTTTAAGCACAGATACGCAGTATTTT